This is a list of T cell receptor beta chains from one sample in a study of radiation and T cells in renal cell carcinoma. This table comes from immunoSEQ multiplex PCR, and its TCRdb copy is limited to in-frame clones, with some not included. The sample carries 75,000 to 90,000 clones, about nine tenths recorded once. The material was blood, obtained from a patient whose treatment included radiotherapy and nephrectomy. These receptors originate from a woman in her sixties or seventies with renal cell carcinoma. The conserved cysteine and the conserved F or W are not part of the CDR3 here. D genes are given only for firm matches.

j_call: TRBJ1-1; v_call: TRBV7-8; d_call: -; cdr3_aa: ASSLRGQINTEAF
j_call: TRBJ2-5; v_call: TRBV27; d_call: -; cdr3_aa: ASRVDRTQETQY
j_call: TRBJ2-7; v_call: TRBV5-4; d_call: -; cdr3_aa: ASSAETGSYEQY
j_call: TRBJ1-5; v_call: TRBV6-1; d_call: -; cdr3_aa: ASSINQPQH
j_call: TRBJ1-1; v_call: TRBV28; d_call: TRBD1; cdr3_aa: ASSPVAFRTGREGTEAF
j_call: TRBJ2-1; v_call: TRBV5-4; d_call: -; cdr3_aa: ASSAGLYEQF
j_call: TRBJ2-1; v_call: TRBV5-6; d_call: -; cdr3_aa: ASSLTSLRTQF
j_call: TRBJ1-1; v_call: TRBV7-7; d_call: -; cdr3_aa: ASSRGQNTEAF
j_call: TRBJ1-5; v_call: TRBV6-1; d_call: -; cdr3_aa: ASNGGLNQPQH
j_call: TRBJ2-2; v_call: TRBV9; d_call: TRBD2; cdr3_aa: ASRPLAGENTGELF
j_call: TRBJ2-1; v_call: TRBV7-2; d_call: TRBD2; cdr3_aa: ATERGGRNEQF
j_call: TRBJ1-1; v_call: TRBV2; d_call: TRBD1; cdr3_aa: ASSAPRQGNTEAF
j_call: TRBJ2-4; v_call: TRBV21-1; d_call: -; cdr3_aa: ASSKEGPHRLAKNIQY
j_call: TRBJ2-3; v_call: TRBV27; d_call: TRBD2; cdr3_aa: ASSLYSSGVGDTQY
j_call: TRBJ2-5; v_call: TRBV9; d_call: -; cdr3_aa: ASSVQGGQETQY
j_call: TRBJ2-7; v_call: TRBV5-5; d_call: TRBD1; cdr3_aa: ASSRDSYYEQY
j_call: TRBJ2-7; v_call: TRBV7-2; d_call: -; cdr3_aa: ASSLVSYEQY
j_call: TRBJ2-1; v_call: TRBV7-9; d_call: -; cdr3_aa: ASSPAGTAAGNEQF
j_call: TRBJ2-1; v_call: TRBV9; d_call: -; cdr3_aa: ASSVAGNEQF
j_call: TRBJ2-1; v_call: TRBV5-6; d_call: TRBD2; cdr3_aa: ASNSLGLAAYNEQF
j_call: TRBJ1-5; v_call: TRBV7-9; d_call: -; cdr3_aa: ASSPGPNNQPQH
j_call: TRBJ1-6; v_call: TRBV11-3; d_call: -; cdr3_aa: ASSSPRGGPSVGSPLH
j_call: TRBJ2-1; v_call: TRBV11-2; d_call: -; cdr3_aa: ASSLGGDNEQF
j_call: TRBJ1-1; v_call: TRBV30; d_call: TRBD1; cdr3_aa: AWRRDRDTEAF
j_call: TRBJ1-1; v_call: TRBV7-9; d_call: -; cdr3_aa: ASSSRGPGVLNTEAF
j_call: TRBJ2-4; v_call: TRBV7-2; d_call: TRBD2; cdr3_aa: ASSGGLAGGLAKNIQY